The 18 T cell receptor beta chains listed next were all sequenced from one sample in a study of shared clonotypes between healthy human individuals. Sequencing used immunoSEQ multiplex PCR; TCRdb keeps in-frame clones, though not all of them. The table lists about 2,200,000 clones, 93% of them singletons. Terminally differentiated effector memory CD45RA+ cells were left out of the naive CD8 fraction, which was CD45RO-negative and positively selected for CCR7. The sequenced sample consisted of naive CD8+ T cells from PBMCs. These receptors all stem from a man in his late teens or twenties in good health. Some clones in this sample may be carry-over from other donors' samples.

The chain links TRBV15 to TRBJ2-7, with D possibly TRBD2 on 5 matching bases. The V and J ends lost 3 bases and 8 bases respectively, with 14 bases between them. Germline values: CDR1 LNHNV, CDR2 YYDKDF (reference sequence). There are 13 residues in the CDR3. The CDR3: CATSRRAPQQQYF. For the CDR3, the DNA is TGTGCCACCAGCAGGAGGGCACCACAACAGCAGTACTTC.

The rearrangement joins TRBV4-1 to TRBJ1-2; D gene uncertain. The germline CDR1 and CDR2 sequences are MGHRA and YSYEKL. The CDR3 is made up of 14 amino acids. The V end was cut by 0 bases, the J end by 3 bases, with 8 bases between. CDR3 nucleotides: TGCGCCAGCAGCCAAGATCGCACCCACTATGGCTACACCTTC. This translates into CASSQDRTHYGYTF.

V gene TRBV27 combines with J gene TRBJ2-1; D ambiguous. CDR3 size: 14 residues. Trimming cost V 6 bases and J 6 bases, with 15 bases left between them. In germline, CDR1 is MNHEY, CDR2 SMNVEV (reference sequence). DNA of the CDR3: TGTGCCAGCAGCGGATTGCGATCAGGCAATGAGCAGTTCTTC. Its protein is CASSGLRSGNEQFF.

This chain joins TRBV9 and TRBJ2-6; the D is unclear. The CDR3 sequence is 15 residues long. Germline assignment: CDR1 SGDLS and CDR2 YYNGEE. Trimming removed 4 bases at V and 1 base at J, with 9 bases between. CDR3 region: CASSTRTSGANVLTF. CDR3 DNA: TGTGCCAGCAGCACCCGTACATCTGGGGCCAACGTCCTGACTTTC.

The chain is built from TRBV15 and TRBJ2-1; no firm D call. Per the germline V gene, CDR1 is LNHNV and CDR2 is YYDKDF (reference sequence). The germline V and J ends were trimmed by 5 bases and 4 bases, with 9 bases remaining between them. The CDR3 contains 13 residues. The CDR3 DNA reads as TGTGCCACCAGCGTGACGGCTTACAATGAGCAGTTCTTC. Residues: CATSVTAYNEQFF.

The V and J genes are TRBV7-9 and TRBJ1-2, with unresolved D. The CDR3 covers 13 residues. Germline V gene lookup returns CDR1 SEHNR and CDR2 FQNEAQ (reference sequence). V gave up 8 bases and J gave up 6 bases, with 16 bases separating them. The CDR3 sequence: CASRETERDGYTF. DNA for the CDR3: TGTGCCAGCCGAGAGACGGAGCGGGATGGCTACACCTTC. Full variable domain (missing parts from reference TRBV7-9 and TRBJ1-2): DTGVSQNPRHKITKRGQNVTFRCDPISEHNRLYWYRQTLGQGPEFLTYFQNEAQLEKSRLLSDRFSAERPKGSFSTLEIQRTEQGDSAMYLCASRETERDGYTFGSGTRLTVV.

This chain connects TRBV10-3 to TRBJ2-7; weak D call: TRBD2 (6 bases). Between the trimmed V and J ends, which lost 4 bases and 2 bases, there was a span of 12 bases. The CDR3 contains 14 residues. Germline lookup yields CDR1 ENHRY and CDR2 SYGVKD. The CDR3 here is CAISGSSVPYEQYF. Here the CDR3 DNA reads TGTGCCATCAGTGGGTCTAGCGTCCCCTACGAGCAGTACTTC.

The V call is TRBV11-2, the J call TRBJ2-7, with D possibly being TRBD2 (6 bases). The CDR3 sequence is 14 residues long. Trimming shortened V by 0 bases and J by 4 bases, and 10 bases separated the two germline ends. CDR1 is SGHAT, CDR2 FQNNGV, per germline. The CDR3 bases are TGTGCCAGCAGCTTAGATCTTAGCGGTTACGAGCAGTACTTC. It encodes CASSLDLSGYEQYF.

This chain connects TRBV28 to TRBJ1-1; D is unclear. V was trimmed by 2 bases and J by 10 bases, leaving 14 bases between them. CDR1 is MDHEN and CDR2 is SYDVKM in the germline V gene. The CDR3 runs to 13 residues. CDR3 sequence (DNA): TGTGCCAGCAGTTTAACCTCAACCGCGGCAGCTTTCTTT. Residues: CASSLTSTAAAFF.

This rearrangement joins TRBV7-2 to TRBJ2-7; 7 bases agree with TRBD1. The CDR3 sequence is 14 residues long. Germline assignment: CDR1 SGHTA and CDR2 FQGNSA. The ends lost 5 bases at V and 7 bases at J; junction bases unmatched: 11. CDR3 loop: CASSLRPTGQEQYF. Here the CDR3 DNA reads TGTGCCAGCAGCCTCCGACCGACAGGGCAAGAGCAGTACTTC.

The V call is TRBV6-6, the J call TRBJ2-1; D is possibly TRBD1 (6 bases). CDR1 is MNHNY and CDR2 is SVGAGI in the germline V gene (reference sequence). Deletions cut 2 bases from V and 7 bases from J, with 12 bases between. The CDR3 contains 14 residues. CDR3 region: CASSYPGHLNEQFF. The CDR3 DNA reads as TGTGCCAGCAGTTACCCGGGACACCTTAATGAGCAGTTCTTC.

V is TRBV28 and J is TRBJ2-7; 9 bases are shared with TRBD2. Unmatched junction bases numbered 8, after V lost 7 bases and J lost 4 bases. Germline CDR1 MDHEN, CDR2 SYDVKM. The CDR3 is 14 amino acids. The DNA for the CDR3 is TGTGCCAGCAAAGTAGCGGGAGAAAATTACGAGCAGTACTTC. Its translation is CASKVAGENYEQYF.

The chain employs TRBV10-3 and TRBJ2-7; 8 positions match TRBD1. Germline CDR1 and CDR2: ENHRY and SYGVKD. CDR3 length: 13 residues. J lost 3 bases, V lost 6 bases, and 4 bases had no gene match. The chain's CDR3 is CAIRSGGHYEQYF. CDR3 DNA sequence: TGTGCCATCAGGTCAGGGGGCCACTACGAGCAGTACTTC.

J is TRBJ2-7 and V is TRBV19; D possibly matches TRBD1 or TRBD2 (6 bases each). The V and J ends lost 3 bases and 1 base respectively, with 19 bases between them. There are 17 residues in the CDR3. Germline CDR1 LNHDA, CDR2 SQIVND (reference sequence). In nucleotides, the CDR3 is TGTGCCAGTAGTATCCGGCCGGGGGCCGGGTCTTCCTACGAGCAGTACTTC. It is translated as CASSIRPGAGSSYEQYF.

V gene TRBV7-9 combines with J gene TRBJ2-7, with D tentatively TRBD1 or TRBD2 (6 bases each). In germline, CDR1 is SEHNR, CDR2 FQNEAQ (reference sequence). The V end lost 4 bases, the J end lost 2 bases, and 18 bases lay between the germline ends. The CDR3 is 16 residues long. For the CDR3, the DNA is TGTGCCAGCAGCTCTTTTTTAACGGGGGCCCCCTACGAGCAGTACTTC. It specifies CASSSFLTGAPYEQYF.

The V and J genes are TRBV7-9 and TRBJ2-1; D ambiguous. CDR1 and CDR2 from the germline V gene are SEHNR and FQNEAQ (reference sequence). V was trimmed by 1 base and J by 0 bases, leaving 10 bases between them. The CDR3 loop spans 16 amino acids. The CDR3 DNA is TGTGCCAGCAGCTTAGAACGGGCTAGCTCCTACAATGAGCAGTTCTTC. It yields the protein CASSLERASSYNEQFF.

V and J are TRBV9 and TRBJ2-1, with 8 bases lining up with TRBD1. After removal of 3 bases from V and 8 bases from J, the junction contained 4 bases not matched to a gene. CDR3 size: 13 residues. The germline CDR1 and CDR2 sequences are SGDLS and YYNGEE. CDR3 nucleotide sequence: TGTGCCAGCAGCGCACAGGGGGGAGATGAGCAGTTCTTC. Translation: CASSAQGGDEQFF.

The rearrangement uses TRBV6-1 and TRBJ2-7; D is unclear. The germline V gene encodes CDR1 MNHNS and CDR2 SASEGT. The CDR3 spans 13 residues. Trimming removed 3 bases at V and 12 bases at J, with 18 bases between. The CDR3 bases are TGTGCCAGCAGTGAGGGGATCTGGAGTTGGATGTACTTC. It is translated as CASSEGIWSWMYF.